This T cell receptor beta chain derives from a study of OX40 agonist ivuxolimab in advanced cancers. Background on the study: The study enrolled dose-escalation patients with hepatocellular carcinoma, melanoma, renal cell or head and neck cancer. A partial response was reached by three patients: one with hepatocellular carcinoma and two with cutaneous melanoma. Study findings and constraints: The antigens recognized by the expanded peripheral T cells, that is their antigen specificity, were not determined.

Patients who had autoimmune disease history or got systemic immunosuppression were left out. The data were produced by immunoSEQ multiplex PCR, yet TCRdb's version contains in-frame clones alone and is incomplete. This sample carries some 66,000 clones, around 85% of them seen once, and the ten largest clones take under 0.9%. As concerns this clone: Its antigen is not known.

The germline V and J ends were trimmed by 1 base and 4 bases, with 13 bases remaining between them. CDR3 size: 15 residues. Germline CDR1 reads SGHVS; CDR2 reads FNYEAQ. The sequence was collected from an adult with an advanced solid tumor such as melanoma, head and neck, liver or kidney cancer. Sequencing used CD4+ or CD8+ T cells sorted from blood, obtained in a trial of the OX40 agonist ivuxolimab. The J gene is TRBJ2-5, the V gene TRBV7-6; D perhaps matches TRBD1 (6 bases). Written as DNA, the CDR3 is TGTGCCAGCAGCTTAGAAGGGGGACGACTAGAGACCCAGTACTTC. As protein: CASSLEGGRLETQYF.